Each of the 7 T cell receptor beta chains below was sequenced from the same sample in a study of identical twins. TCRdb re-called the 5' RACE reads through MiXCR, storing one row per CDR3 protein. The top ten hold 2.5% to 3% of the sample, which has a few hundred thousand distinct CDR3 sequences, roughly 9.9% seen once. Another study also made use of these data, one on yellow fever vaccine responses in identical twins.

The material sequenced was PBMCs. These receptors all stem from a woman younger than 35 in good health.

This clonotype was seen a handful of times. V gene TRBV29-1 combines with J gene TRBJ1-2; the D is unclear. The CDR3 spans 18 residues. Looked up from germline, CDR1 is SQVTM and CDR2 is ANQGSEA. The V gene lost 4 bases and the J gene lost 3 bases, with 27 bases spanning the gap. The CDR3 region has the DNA TGCAGCGTTGCTGAGAGGGTCTCGGCGGGGAGTCTCTACTATGGCTACACCTTC. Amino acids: CSVAERVSAGSLYYGYTF.

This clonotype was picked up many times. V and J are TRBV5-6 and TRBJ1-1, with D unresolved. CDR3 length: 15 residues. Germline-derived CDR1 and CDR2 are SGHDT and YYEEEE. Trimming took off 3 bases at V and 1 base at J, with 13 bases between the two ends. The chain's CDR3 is CASSYGPRGNTEAFF. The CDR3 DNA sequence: TGTGCCAGCAGCTACGGACCACGGGGGAACACTGAAGCTTTCTTT.

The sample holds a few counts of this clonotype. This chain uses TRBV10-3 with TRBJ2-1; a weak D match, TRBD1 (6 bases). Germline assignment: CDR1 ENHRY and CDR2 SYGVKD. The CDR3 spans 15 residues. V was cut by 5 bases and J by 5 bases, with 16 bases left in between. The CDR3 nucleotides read TGTGCCATCAGTAAAGGGGGACCTAGCCACAATGAGCAGTTCTTC. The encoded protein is CAISKGGPSHNEQFF.

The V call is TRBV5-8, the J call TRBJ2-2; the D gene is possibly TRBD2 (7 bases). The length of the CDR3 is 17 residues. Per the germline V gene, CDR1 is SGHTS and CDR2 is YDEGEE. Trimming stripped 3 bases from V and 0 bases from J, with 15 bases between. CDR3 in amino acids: CASSSGVGGANTGELFF. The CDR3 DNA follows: TGTGCCAGCAGCTCCGGCGTAGGGGGGGCGAACACCGGGGAGCTGTTTTTT.

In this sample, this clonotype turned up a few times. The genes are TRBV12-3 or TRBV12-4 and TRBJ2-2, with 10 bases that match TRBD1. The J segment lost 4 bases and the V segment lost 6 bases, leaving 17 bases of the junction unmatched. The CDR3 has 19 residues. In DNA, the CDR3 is TGTGCCAGCAGCTACCTCAAGGGACAGGGGTTTTTGCGCACCGGGGAGCTGTTTTTT. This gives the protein CASSYLKGQGFLRTGELFF.

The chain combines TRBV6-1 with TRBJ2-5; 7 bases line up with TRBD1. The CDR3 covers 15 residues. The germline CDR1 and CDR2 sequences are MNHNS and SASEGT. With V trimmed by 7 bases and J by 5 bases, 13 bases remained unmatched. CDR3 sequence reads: CASIYRQGLGETQYF. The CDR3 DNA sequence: TGTGCCAGCATATACCGACAGGGCCTCGGGGAGACCCAGTACTTC.

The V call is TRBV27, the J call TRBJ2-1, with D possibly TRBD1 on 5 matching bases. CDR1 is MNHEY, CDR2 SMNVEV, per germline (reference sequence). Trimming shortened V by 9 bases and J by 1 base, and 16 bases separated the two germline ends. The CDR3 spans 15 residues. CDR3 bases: TGTGCCAGTTCGGCCCAGGGTTGGTCCTACAATGAGCAGTTCTTC. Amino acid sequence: CASSAQGWSYNEQFF.